This is a list of T cell receptor beta chains from one sample in a study of cytomegalovirus exposure and HLA in healthy donors. Only in-frame clones appear in the TCRdb table, and some are missing; sequencing was by immunoSEQ multiplex PCR. The sample shows 170,000 or so clones, about four fifths of them seen only once. Material for sequencing was PBMCs. The origin of the receptors is a man aged 30 to 39 in good health and CMV-seropositive. The CDR3 runs from the conserved cysteine through the conserved F or W. The D gene is left open where the match is weak. A clone size is listed for some rows: how often the clone was seen (once, few, many), or a class if it is expanded.

D gene	clone size	V gene	J gene	CDR3 protein	CDR3 DNA
TRBD1	-	TRBV30	TRBJ2-7	CAWSVPPTGPSYEQYF	TGTGCCTGGAGTGTACCCCCGACAGGGCCCTCCTACGAGCAGTACTTC
TRBD2	-	TRBV5-5	TRBJ2-1	CASSTGLAGARSFF	TGTGCCAGCAGCACCGGACTAGCGGGGGCCCGAAGTTTCTTC
-	-	TRBV30	TRBJ2-2	CAWSLLANTGELFF	TGTGCCTGGAGTCTGCTAGCGAACACCGGGGAGCTGTTTTTT
-	-	TRBV2	TRBJ1-2	CASSATANYGYTF	TGTGCCAGCAGTGCCACAGCTAACTATGGCTACACCTTC
-	-	TRBV28	TRBJ1-3	CASSLPGPGGNTIYF	TGTGCCAGCAGTTTACCCGGGCCCGGGGGTAACACCATATATTTT
TRBD2	-	TRBV11-2	TRBJ2-7	CAAATSGSEQYF	TGTGCCGCCGCGACTAGCGGGAGCGAGCAGTACTTC
TRBD1	-	TRBV30	TRBJ1-1	CAWSVQPGQVNTEAFF	TGTGCCTGGAGTGTACAGCCGGGACAGGTGAACACTGAAGCTTTCTTT
TRBD1	-	TRBV9	TRBJ1-1	CASSSGTGSTEAFF	TGTGCCAGCAGCTCCGGGACAGGGAGCACTGAAGCTTTCTTT
-	once	TRBV18	TRBJ1-1	CASSPKMNTEAFF	TGTGCCAGCTCACCCAAAATGAACACTGAAGCTTTCTTT
TRBD1	-	TRBV7-6	TRBJ1-2	CASSPFRGAFGYTF	TGTGCCAGCAGCCCCTTCAGGGGGGCCTTCGGCTACACCTTC
-	-	TRBV5-1	TRBJ2-1	CASSLAISPFLYNEQFF	TGCGCCAGCAGCTTGGCCATTAGCCCATTCCTCTACAATGAGCAGTTCTTC
TRBD1	-	TRBV5-1	TRBJ2-7	CASSAGQGPSYEQYF	TGCGCCAGCAGCGCCGGACAGGGCCCTTCCTACGAGCAGTACTTC
-	once	TRBV4-2	TRBJ1-2	CASSQEQGEAYGYTF	TGTGCCAGCAGCCAAGAACAAGGGGAGGCCTATGGCTACACCTTC
TRBD2	-	TRBV29-1	TRBJ2-1	CSVAAGAYNEQFF	TGCAGCGTGGCAGCGGGGGCCTACAATGAGCAGTTCTTC
-	-	TRBV19	TRBJ2-5	CASSTSRRETQYF	TGTGCCAGTAGTACCAGCCGGAGGGAGACCCAGTACTTC
TRBD1	-	TRBV4-3	TRBJ1-1	CASSPKTGWATEAFF	TGCGCCAGCAGCCCGAAGACAGGGTGGGCCACTGAAGCTTTCTTT
TRBD2	-	TRBV2	TRBJ2-1	CAVLAGGSNEQFF	TGTGCCGTCCTAGCGGGGGGGTCCAATGAGCAGTTCTTC
-	-	TRBV28	TRBJ2-3	CASGVWEDTQYF	TGTGCCAGCGGAGTCTGGGAGGATACGCAGTATTTT
TRBD1	-	TRBV13	TRBJ1-1	CASSSRQGARHTEAFF	TGTGCCAGCAGCTCCCGACAGGGGGCCCGGCACACTGAAGCTTTCTTT